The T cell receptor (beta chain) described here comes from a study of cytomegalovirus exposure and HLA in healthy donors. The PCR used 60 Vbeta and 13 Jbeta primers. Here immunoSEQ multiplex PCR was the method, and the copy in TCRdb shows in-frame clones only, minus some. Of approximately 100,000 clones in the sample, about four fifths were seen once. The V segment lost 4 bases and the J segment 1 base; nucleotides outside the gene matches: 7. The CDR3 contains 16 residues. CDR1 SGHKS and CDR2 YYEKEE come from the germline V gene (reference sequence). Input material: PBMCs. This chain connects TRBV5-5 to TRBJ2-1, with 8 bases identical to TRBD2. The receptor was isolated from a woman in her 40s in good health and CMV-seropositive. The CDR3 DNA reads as TGTGCCAGCAGCCCGGAGACTAGCGCATCCTACAATGAGCAGTTCTTC. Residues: CASSPETSASYNEQFF.